This TCR beta chain is from a study of cytomegalovirus exposure and HLA in healthy donors. General observations from the study: Available immune exposure information was restricted to CMV serostatus only.

The PCR employed 60 Vbeta primers together with 13 Jbeta primers. The assay was immunoSEQ multiplex PCR, and TCRdb's table has in-frame clones only and misses some. The data hold about 210,000 clones, with more than 70% observed a single time. A single count supports this clone. Its matching antigen is unknown. The CDR3 is 11 residues long. Germline CDR1 and CDR2: SGDLS and YYNGEE. Between the trimmed V and J ends, which lost 4 bases and 7 bases, there was a span of 8 bases. The J gene is TRBJ2-5, the V gene TRBV9; no clear D gene. This clonotype was sampled from a boy aged 10-17 years in good health and CMV-seronegative. The sample was PBMCs. CDR3 sequence: CASSHPGTQYF. The CDR3 region has the DNA TGTGCCAGCAGCCACCCAGGGACCCAGTACTTC.